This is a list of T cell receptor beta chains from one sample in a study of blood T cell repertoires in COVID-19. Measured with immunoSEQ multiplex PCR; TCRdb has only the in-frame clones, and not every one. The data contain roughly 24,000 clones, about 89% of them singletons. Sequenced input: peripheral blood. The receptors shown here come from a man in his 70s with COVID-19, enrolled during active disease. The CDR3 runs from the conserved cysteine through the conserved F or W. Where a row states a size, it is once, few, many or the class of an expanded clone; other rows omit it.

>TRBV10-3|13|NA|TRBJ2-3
CAISPENTDTQYF
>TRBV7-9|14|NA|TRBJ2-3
CASSDRAQGDTQYF
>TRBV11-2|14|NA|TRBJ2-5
CASSKYDRGETQYF
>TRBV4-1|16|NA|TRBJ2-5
CASSLGNRGQGETQYF
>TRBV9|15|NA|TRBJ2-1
CASSVGAFSLDEQFF
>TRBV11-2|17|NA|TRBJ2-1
CASSRYDGGRALNEQFF
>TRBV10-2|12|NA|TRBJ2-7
CASKGQTYEQYF
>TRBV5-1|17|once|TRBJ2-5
CASSLVTGTAERETQYF
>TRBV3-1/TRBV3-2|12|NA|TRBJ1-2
CASSRQPGGYTF
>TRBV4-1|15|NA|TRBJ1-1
CASSQDISRATEAFF
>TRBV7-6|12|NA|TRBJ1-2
CASSSTGDGYTF